The clone carrying this T cell receptor (beta chain) showed up just a few times. Its antigen is not known. CDR1 is SGHAT and CDR2 is FQNNGV in the germline V gene. Germline trimming cut 1 base from V and 5 bases from J; bases unmatched to any gene: 4. The length of the CDR3 is 14 residues. These data are taken from a study of early T cells in non-severe SARS-CoV-2 infection. Study in general: Sequencing of bulk RNA from unsorted whole blood was done, without chain pairing.

Study-wide results and caveats: Reliance on VDJdb matching favored anti-spike CD8 responses; private and CD4 specificities were missed.

As part of library construction, unique molecular identifiers were attached to individual cDNA molecules. TCRdb itself ran the 5' RACE reads through MiXCR, one entry per CDR3 protein. The table lists 65,000 to 85,000 distinct CDR3 sequences, 15% to 19% of them singletons. J is TRBJ2-5 and V is TRBV11-2, with 7 bases aligning to TRBD2. Sequenced material: whole blood. This sequence originates from an adult who was a healthcare worker with PCR-confirmed SARS-CoV-2 infection or an uninfected control (not recorded which). The CDR3 coding sequence is TGTGCCAGCAGCTTAGGACTAGCTTGGGAGACCCAGTACTTC. This sequence encodes CASSLGLAWETQYF.